The clone carrying this T cell receptor (beta chain) was observed a few times. TCRdb re-called the RT-PCR reads with MiXCR, one entry per CDR3 protein. Here the sample spans about 680,000 distinct CDR3 sequences, 12% to 15% being singletons. The CDR3 runs 17 residues. V was cut by 3 bases and J by 1 base, with 18 bases left in between. CDR1 is SEHNR, CDR2 FQNEAQ, per germline (reference sequence). The specimen was memory CD4+ T cells from blood. This TCR came from a female donor in good health, serving as a healthy control. The chain has TRBV7-9 and TRBJ2-5; no reliable D call. CDR3 amino acids: CASSLPRSSESQETQYF. The CDR3 DNA is TGTGCCAGCAGCTTGCCCCGCTCCTCAGAGAGCCAAGAGACCCAGTACTTC.